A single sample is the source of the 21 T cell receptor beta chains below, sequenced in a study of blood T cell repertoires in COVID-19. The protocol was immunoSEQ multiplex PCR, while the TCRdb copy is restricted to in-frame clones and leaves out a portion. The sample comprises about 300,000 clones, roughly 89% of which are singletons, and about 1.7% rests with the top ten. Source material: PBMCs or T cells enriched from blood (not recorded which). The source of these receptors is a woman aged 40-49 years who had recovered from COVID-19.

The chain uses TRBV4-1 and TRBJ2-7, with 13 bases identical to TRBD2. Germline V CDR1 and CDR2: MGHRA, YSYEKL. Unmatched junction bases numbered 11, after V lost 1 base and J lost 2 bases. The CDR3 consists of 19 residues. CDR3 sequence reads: CASSQVFRTSGRTPYEQYF. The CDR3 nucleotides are TGCGCCAGCAGCCAAGTGTTTAGGACTAGCGGGAGAACACCCTACGAGCAGTACTTC.

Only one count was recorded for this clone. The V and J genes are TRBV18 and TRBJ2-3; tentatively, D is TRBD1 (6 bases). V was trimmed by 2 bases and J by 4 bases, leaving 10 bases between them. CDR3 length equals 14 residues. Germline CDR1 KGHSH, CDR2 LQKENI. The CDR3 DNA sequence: TGTGCCAGCTCACCAGGCAGGGGAGCAGATACGCAGTATTTT. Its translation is CASSPGRGADTQYF.

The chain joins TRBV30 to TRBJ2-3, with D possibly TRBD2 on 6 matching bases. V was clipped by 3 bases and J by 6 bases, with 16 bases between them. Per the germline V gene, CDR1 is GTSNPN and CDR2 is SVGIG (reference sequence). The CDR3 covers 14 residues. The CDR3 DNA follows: TGTGCCTGGAGGGTCAGCGGGCCCGCGGATACGCAGTATTTT. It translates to CAWRVSGPADTQYF.

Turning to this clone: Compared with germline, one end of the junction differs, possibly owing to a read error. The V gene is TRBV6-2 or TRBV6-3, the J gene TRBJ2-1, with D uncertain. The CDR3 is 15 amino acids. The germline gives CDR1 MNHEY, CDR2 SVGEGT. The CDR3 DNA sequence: TGTGCCAGCAGTCCGCCCTCCCGAACCTACCATGAGCAGTTCTTC. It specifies CASSPPSRTYHEQFF.

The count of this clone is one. The CDR3 here is CASTLAGGSHEQYF. CDR3 DNA: TGTGCCAGCACCCTAGCGGGAGGGAGTCACGAGCAGTACTTC. This chain uses TRBV7-9 with TRBJ2-7, with 12 bases aligning to TRBD2. From germline, CDR1 is SEHNR and CDR2 FQNEAQ (reference sequence). Unmatched junction bases numbered 6, after V lost 7 bases and J lost 5 bases. This CDR3 spans 14 amino acids. Filled out from reference TRBV7-9 and TRBJ2-7, the complete variable domain reads DTGVSQNPRHKITKRGQNVTFRCDPISEHNRLYWYRQTLGQGPEFLTYFQNEAQLEKSRLLSDRFSAERPKGSFSTLEIQRTEQGDSAMYLCASTLAGGSHEQYFGPGTRLTVT.

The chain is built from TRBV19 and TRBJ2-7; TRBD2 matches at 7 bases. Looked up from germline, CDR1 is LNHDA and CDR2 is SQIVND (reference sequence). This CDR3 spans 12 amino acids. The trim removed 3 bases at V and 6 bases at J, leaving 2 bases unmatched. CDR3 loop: CASSIGEGEQYF. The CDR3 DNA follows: TGTGCCAGTAGTATCGGGGAGGGCGAGCAGTACTTC.

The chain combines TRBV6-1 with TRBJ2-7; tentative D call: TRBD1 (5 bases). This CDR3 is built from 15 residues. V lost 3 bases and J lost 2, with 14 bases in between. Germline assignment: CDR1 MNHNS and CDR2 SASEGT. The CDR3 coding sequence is TGTGCCAGCAGTGATCCAGGGTCGGCGACCTACGAGCAGTACTTC. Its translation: CASSDPGSATYEQYF.

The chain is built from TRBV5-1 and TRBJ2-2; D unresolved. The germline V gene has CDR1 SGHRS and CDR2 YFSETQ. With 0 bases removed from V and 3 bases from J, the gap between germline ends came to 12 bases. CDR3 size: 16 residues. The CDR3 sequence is CASSLAQAAYTGELFF. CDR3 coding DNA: TGCGCCAGCAGCTTGGCCCAAGCCGCGTACACCGGGGAGCTGTTTTTT.

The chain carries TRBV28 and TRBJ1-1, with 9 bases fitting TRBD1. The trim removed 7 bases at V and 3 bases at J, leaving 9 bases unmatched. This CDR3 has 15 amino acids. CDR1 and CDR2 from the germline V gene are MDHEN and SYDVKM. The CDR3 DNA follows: TGTGCCAGCACCTTTACAGGGGGCGCGCACACTGAAGCTTTCTTT. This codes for CASTFTGGAHTEAFF.

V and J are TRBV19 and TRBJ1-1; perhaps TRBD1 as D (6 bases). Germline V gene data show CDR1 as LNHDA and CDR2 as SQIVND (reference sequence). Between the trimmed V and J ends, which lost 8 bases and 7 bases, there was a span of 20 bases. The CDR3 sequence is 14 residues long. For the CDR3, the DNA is TGTGCCAGTTCAAATCAGGGGAGAATTGGTGAAGCTTTCTTT. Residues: CASSNQGRIGEAFF.

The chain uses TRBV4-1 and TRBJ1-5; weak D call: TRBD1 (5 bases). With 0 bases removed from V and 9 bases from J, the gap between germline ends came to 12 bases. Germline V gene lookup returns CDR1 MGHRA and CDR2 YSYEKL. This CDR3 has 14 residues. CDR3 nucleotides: TGCGCCAGCAGCCAAGAGGGGGGGGACGGGCCCCAGCATTTT. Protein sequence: CASSQEGGDGPQHF.

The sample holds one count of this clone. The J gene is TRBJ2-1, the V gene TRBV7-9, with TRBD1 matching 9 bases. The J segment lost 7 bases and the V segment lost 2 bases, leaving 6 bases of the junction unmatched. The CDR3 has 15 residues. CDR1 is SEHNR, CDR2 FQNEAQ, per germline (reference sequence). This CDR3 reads CASSLLGQGNNEQFF. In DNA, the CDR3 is TGTGCCAGCAGCTTATTAGGACAGGGGAATAATGAGCAGTTCTTC.

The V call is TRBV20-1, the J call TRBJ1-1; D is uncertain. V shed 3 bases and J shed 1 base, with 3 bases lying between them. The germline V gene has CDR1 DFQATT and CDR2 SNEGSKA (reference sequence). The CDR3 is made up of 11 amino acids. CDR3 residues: CSARANTEAFF. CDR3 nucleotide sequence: TGCAGTGCTAGGGCGAACACTGAAGCTTTCTTT.

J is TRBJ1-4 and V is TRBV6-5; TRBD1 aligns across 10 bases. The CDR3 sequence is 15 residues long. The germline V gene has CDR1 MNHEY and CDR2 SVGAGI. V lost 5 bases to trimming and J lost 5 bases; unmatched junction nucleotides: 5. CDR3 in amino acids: CASSPWTGGNEKLFF. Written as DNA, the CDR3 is TGTGCCAGCAGTCCTTGGACAGGGGGGAATGAAAAACTGTTTTTT.

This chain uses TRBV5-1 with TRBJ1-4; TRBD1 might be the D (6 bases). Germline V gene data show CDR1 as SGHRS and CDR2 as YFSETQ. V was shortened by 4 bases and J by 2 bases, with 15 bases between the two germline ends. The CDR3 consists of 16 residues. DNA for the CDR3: TGCGCCAGCAGCCCGGACGGCAGGGGCACTAATGAAAAACTGTTTTTT. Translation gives CASSPDGRGTNEKLFF.

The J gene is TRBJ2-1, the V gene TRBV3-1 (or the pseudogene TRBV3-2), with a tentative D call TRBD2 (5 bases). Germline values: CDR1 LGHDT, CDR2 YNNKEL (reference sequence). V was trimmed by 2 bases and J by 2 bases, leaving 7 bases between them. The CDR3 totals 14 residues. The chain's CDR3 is CASSQWTPYNEQFF. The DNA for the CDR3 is TGTGCCAGCAGCCAATGGACTCCCTACAATGAGCAGTTCTTC.

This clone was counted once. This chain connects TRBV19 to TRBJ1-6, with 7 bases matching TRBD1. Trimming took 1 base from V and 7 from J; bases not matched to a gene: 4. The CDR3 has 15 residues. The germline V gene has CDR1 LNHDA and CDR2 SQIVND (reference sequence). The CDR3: CASSIAGTANSPLHF. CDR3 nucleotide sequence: TGTGCCAGTAGTATAGCCGGGACAGCGAATTCACCCCTCCACTTT.

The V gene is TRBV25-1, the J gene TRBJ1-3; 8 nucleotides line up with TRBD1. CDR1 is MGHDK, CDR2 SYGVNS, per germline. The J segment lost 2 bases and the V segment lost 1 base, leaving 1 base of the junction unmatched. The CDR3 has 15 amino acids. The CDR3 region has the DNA TGTGCCAGCAGTGAATCGACAGGGGCTGGAAACACCATATATTTT. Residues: CASSESTGAGNTIYF.

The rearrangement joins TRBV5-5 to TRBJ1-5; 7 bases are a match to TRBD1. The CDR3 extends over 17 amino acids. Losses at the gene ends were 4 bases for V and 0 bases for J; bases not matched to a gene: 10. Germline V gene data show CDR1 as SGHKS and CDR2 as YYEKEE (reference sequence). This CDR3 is CASSPGQDPYSNQPQHF. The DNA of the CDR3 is TGTGCCAGCAGCCCCGGACAGGACCCATATAGCAATCAGCCCCAGCATTTT.

The CDR3 region has the DNA TGTGCCAGCAGCCCGGGGACTAGCGGGAGAGGCAATGAGCAGTTCTTC. This encodes CASSPGTSGRGNEQFF. The V call is TRBV5-4, the J call TRBJ2-1; TRBD2 agrees at 14 bases. Losses at the gene ends were 4 bases for V and 6 bases for J; bases not matched to a gene: 6. There are 16 residues in the CDR3. The germline gives CDR1 SGHNT, CDR2 YYREEE (reference sequence).

DNA for the CDR3: TGTGCCAGCAGCTTAATCGGGGGGCCCTACAATGAGCAGTTCTTC. This encodes CASSLIGGPYNEQFF. V is TRBV7-3 and J is TRBJ2-1; D is perhaps TRBD2 (7 bases). The V and J ends lost 1 base and 2 bases respectively, with 9 bases between them. The CDR3 is 15 amino acids. CDR1 SGHTA and CDR2 FQGTGA come from the germline V gene.